This TCR beta chain came from a study of breast tumors, draining lymph nodes, adjacent tissues. Findings and limits, study-wide: The lymph node origin of tumor T cells was framed as consistent with a hypothesis, not demonstrated. Most tumor T cells seemingly derive from lymph node, then expand in tumor. Tumors had less TCR diversity than lymph nodes, more than nontumor tissue. Luminal-like breast cancer showed significantly greater tumor-nontumor repertoire similarity than basal-like breast cancer did.

From the multiplex PCR reads, TCRdb called clonotypes with MiXCR, one entry per CDR3 protein. Altogether some 10,000 distinct CDR3 sequences are present, 50% to 60% being singletons, with the ten largest covering less than 40%. Only a few counts were recorded for this clonotype. Its antigen remains unknown. CDR1 and CDR2 (germline): SGDLS, YYNGEE. The CDR3 sequence is 16 residues long. V lost 0 bases to trimming and J lost 1 base, with 13 bases between them. The sequence came from a female donor with breast cancer. Some clones in this sample may be carry-over from other donors' samples. Input material: breast tumor tissue. J is TRBJ2-5 and V is TRBV9; maybe TRBD2 (6 bases). The CDR3 loop reads CASSVEGGTFQETQYF. The CDR3 coding sequence is TGTGCCAGCAGCGTAGAAGGCGGGACCTTCCAAGAGACCCAGTACTTC.